Below, one T cell receptor (beta chain) is given with its context. Generated by immunoSEQ multiplex PCR, the TCRdb table keeps only in-frame clones and is missing some. Found here are about 2 million clones, approximately 94% of them singletons; the top ten hold less than 1.5%. Terminally differentiated effector memory CD45RA+ cells were left out of the naive CD8 fraction, which was CD45RO-negative and positively selected for CCR7. This entry is derived from a study of shared clonotypes between healthy human individuals. Germline V gene lookup returns CDR1 SGHDT and CDR2 YYEEEE. The CDR3 extends over 16 amino acids. Trimming left V 3 bases short and J 0 bases short, with 13 bases between.

The clonotype comes from a man younger than 35 in good health. V gene TRBV5-6 combines with J gene TRBJ1-3, with a possible D match to TRBD1 (5 bases). Material: naive CD8+ T cells sorted from blood. This CDR3 is CASSYLLTVSGNTIYF. The CDR3 DNA follows: TGTGCCAGCAGCTACTTGTTGACAGTCTCTGGAAACACCATATATTTT.